Listed below are T cell receptor beta chains from one sample, sequenced in a study of cytomegalovirus exposure and HLA in healthy donors. Only in-frame clones appear in the TCRdb table, and some are missing; sequencing was by immunoSEQ multiplex PCR. The table shows about 82,000 clones, with 65% to 90% occurring only once. Sample: PBMCs. The receptors derive from a man in his sixties or seventies in good health and CMV-seropositive. Both conserved end residues are part of each CDR3. The order of the fields is clone size, J gene, D gene, V gene, CDR3 DNA, CDR3 protein. A D gene is named only where the DNA matches it firmly. Only some rows state a clone size, as once, few, many or a class for expanded clones.

abundance: few
j_gene: TRBJ2-1
d_gene: TRBD2
v_gene: TRBV10-3
CDR3nt: TGTGCCATCAGCCCGGGACTAGCGGGGCCCCATGAGCAGTTCTTC
CDR3aa: CAISPGLAGPHEQFF

abundance: NA
j_gene: TRBJ2-7
d_gene: NA
v_gene: TRBV4-2
CDR3nt: TGTGCCAGCAGCCCGGGTCCCGACGAGCAGTACTTC
CDR3aa: CASSPGPDEQYF

abundance: NA
j_gene: TRBJ2-5
d_gene: NA
v_gene: TRBV2
CDR3nt: TGTGCCAGCAGTGTCGCTGCGTCGGAGACCCAGTACTTC
CDR3aa: CASSVAASETQYF

abundance: few
j_gene: TRBJ2-4
d_gene: NA
v_gene: TRBV7-2
CDR3nt: TGTGCCAGCAGCTTAATGGTCGGGGGTAACATTCAGTACTTC
CDR3aa: CASSLMVGGNIQYF

abundance: NA
j_gene: TRBJ2-3
d_gene: NA
v_gene: TRBV29-1
CDR3nt: TGCAGCGTAGTACAGGTACTCAACACAGATACGCAGTATTTT
CDR3aa: CSVVQVLNTDTQYF

abundance: NA
j_gene: TRBJ1-6
d_gene: NA
v_gene: TRBV7-2
CDR3nt: TGTGCCAGCAGCCCGCGATCGAATTCACCCCTCCACTTT
CDR3aa: CASSPRSNSPLHF

abundance: NA
j_gene: TRBJ2-5
d_gene: TRBD2
v_gene: TRBV7-6
CDR3nt: TGTGCCAGCAGCCTCGCCGTACTAGCGGGAGGGTACCAAGAGACCCAGTACTTC
CDR3aa: CASSLAVLAGGYQETQYF

abundance: NA
j_gene: TRBJ2-7
d_gene: TRBD2
v_gene: TRBV4-1
CDR3nt: TGCGCCAGCAGCCAAGGCAGCGGGAGCAGCTCCTACGAGCAGTACTTC
CDR3aa: CASSQGSGSSSYEQYF

abundance: NA
j_gene: TRBJ1-6
d_gene: NA
v_gene: TRBV30
CDR3nt: TGTGCCTGGAGTGTACTTGAGAATTCACCCCTCCACTTT
CDR3aa: CAWSVLENSPLHF

abundance: NA
j_gene: TRBJ2-6
d_gene: NA
v_gene: TRBV7-9
CDR3nt: TGTGCCAGCAGCCTACGAGCGGTATCTGGGGCCAACGTCCTGACTTTC
CDR3aa: CASSLRAVSGANVLTF

abundance: NA
j_gene: TRBJ1-1
d_gene: NA
v_gene: TRBV18
CDR3nt: TGTGCCAGCTCTCCAAGGAGGGAATCGGCTGAAGCTTTCTTT
CDR3aa: CASSPRRESAEAFF

abundance: NA
j_gene: TRBJ2-7
d_gene: NA
v_gene: TRBV10-3
CDR3nt: TGTGCCATCAGACAAGAACGCTCCTACGAGCAGTACTTC
CDR3aa: CAIRQERSYEQYF

abundance: NA
j_gene: TRBJ2-1
d_gene: TRBD2
v_gene: TRBV30
CDR3nt: TGTGCCTGGTGCGGGGGGCCCTACAATGAGCAGTTCTTC
CDR3aa: CAWCGGPYNEQFF

abundance: NA
j_gene: TRBJ1-5
d_gene: NA
v_gene: TRBV2
CDR3nt: TGTGCCAGCAGGGCACGCGGGTATCAGCCCCAGCATTTT
CDR3aa: CASRARGYQPQHF

abundance: NA
j_gene: TRBJ1-6
d_gene: NA
v_gene: TRBV6-5
CDR3nt: TGTGCCAGCAGTATGACAGGCGCAGATTCACCCCTCCACTTT
CDR3aa: CASSMTGADSPLHF

abundance: NA
j_gene: TRBJ2-5
d_gene: NA
v_gene: TRBV7-6
CDR3nt: TGTGCCAGCAGCTCCGTAGATGTGAGCCAGTACTTC
CDR3aa: CASSSVDVSQYF

abundance: few
j_gene: TRBJ1-1
d_gene: NA
v_gene: TRBV5-1
CDR3nt: TGCGCCAGCAGCTTCTCTGGCTACACTGAAGCTTTCTTT
CDR3aa: CASSFSGYTEAFF

abundance: NA
j_gene: TRBJ1-1
d_gene: NA
v_gene: TRBV7-8
CDR3nt: TGTGCCAGCAGCCAAGGGGGTATCCTTGGGGTTCCGGAAGCTTTCTTT
CDR3aa: CASSQGGILGVPEAFF

abundance: NA
j_gene: TRBJ2-7
d_gene: NA
v_gene: TRBV28
CDR3nt: TGTGCCAGCAGTTTAGAAGTAGAGCCCCTTGTCGAGCAGTACTTC
CDR3aa: CASSLEVEPLVEQYF

abundance: NA
j_gene: TRBJ1-1
d_gene: NA
v_gene: TRBV4-3
CDR3nt: TGCGCCAGCAGCCGAAAATCTACAGGGATTGAAGCTTTCTTT
CDR3aa: CASSRKSTGIEAFF

abundance: NA
j_gene: TRBJ2-7
d_gene: TRBD2
v_gene: TRBV5-3
CDR3nt: TGTGCCAGAAGCTTACCTAGCGGGGCCGTTTTGGGCTACGAGCAGTACTTC
CDR3aa: CARSLPSGAVLGYEQYF

abundance: NA
j_gene: TRBJ1-1
d_gene: TRBD1
v_gene: TRBV10-3
CDR3nt: TGTGCCATCACGGACAGGGGGCTAGACACTGAAGCTTTCTTT
CDR3aa: CAITDRGLDTEAFF

abundance: once
j_gene: TRBJ1-2
d_gene: NA
v_gene: TRBV28
CDR3nt: TGTGCCAGCAGTCCCGGCGGGGTCCTCTATGGCTACACCTTC
CDR3aa: CASSPGGVLYGYTF

abundance: NA
j_gene: TRBJ2-3
d_gene: NA
v_gene: TRBV21-1
CDR3nt: TGTGCCAGCAGCAAAGTGGGACTCGGGGGAGATACGCAGTATTTT
CDR3aa: CASSKVGLGGDTQYF

abundance: NA
j_gene: TRBJ1-4
d_gene: TRBD1
v_gene: TRBV7-8
CDR3nt: TGTGCCAGCAGCTTGCCGGGACAGGGAGTCGTTCGTGAAAAACTGTTTTTT
CDR3aa: CASSLPGQGVVREKLFF

abundance: NA
j_gene: TRBJ2-3
d_gene: TRBD2
v_gene: TRBV9
CDR3nt: TGTGCCAGCAGCGTAAAAAGCGGGAGCCCTACAGATACGCAGTATTTT
CDR3aa: CASSVKSGSPTDTQYF

abundance: few
j_gene: TRBJ2-7
d_gene: NA
v_gene: TRBV7-9
CDR3nt: TGTGCCAGCGGCCCCTCCTACGAGCAGTACTTC
CDR3aa: CASGPSYEQYF

abundance: NA
j_gene: TRBJ2-3
d_gene: TRBD1
v_gene: TRBV4-2
CDR3nt: TGTGCCAGCAGCCAAGGAGTAGGGACAGGGGGCCTAGATACGCAGTATTTT
CDR3aa: CASSQGVGTGGLDTQYF

abundance: NA
j_gene: TRBJ2-2
d_gene: TRBD2
v_gene: TRBV4-3
CDR3nt: TGCGCCAGCAGCCTCCGACAGCAGACTAGCGGCTACCCGGACGGGGAGCTGTTTTTT
CDR3aa: CASSLRQQTSGYPDGELFF

abundance: NA
j_gene: TRBJ2-7
d_gene: TRBD1
v_gene: TRBV28
CDR3nt: TGTGCCAGCAGTCAGGGACAGCCCTCCTACGAGCAGTACTTC
CDR3aa: CASSQGQPSYEQYF

abundance: NA
j_gene: TRBJ1-2
d_gene: TRBD1
v_gene: TRBV6-1
CDR3nt: TGTGCCAGCAGTAAATTGGACAGGGGTTTATTGGGCTACACCTTC
CDR3aa: CASSKLDRGLLGYTF

abundance: NA
j_gene: TRBJ2-7
d_gene: TRBD1
v_gene: TRBV19
CDR3nt: TGTGCCAGCTGGACAGGGTCTTACCCCTACGAGCAGTACTTC
CDR3aa: CASWTGSYPYEQYF

abundance: NA
j_gene: TRBJ2-7
d_gene: NA
v_gene: TRBV28
CDR3nt: TGTGCCAGCACCTCCCAGGGCTACGAGCAGTACTTC
CDR3aa: CASTSQGYEQYF

abundance: NA
j_gene: TRBJ2-5
d_gene: NA
v_gene: TRBV6-6
CDR3nt: TGTGCCAGCAGTTACGGAGGGAAGGAGACCCAGTACTTC
CDR3aa: CASSYGGKETQYF

abundance: NA
j_gene: TRBJ2-2
d_gene: NA
v_gene: TRBV12-5
CDR3nt: TGTGCTAGTGCCCCGGGGGGCTGGGTTCCCGGGGAGCTGTTTTTT
CDR3aa: CASAPGGWVPGELFF

abundance: once
j_gene: TRBJ1-5
d_gene: NA
v_gene: TRBV10-3
CDR3nt: TGTGCCATCAGTGACAGGGGAGGGAGTCAGCCCCAGCATTTT
CDR3aa: CAISDRGGSQPQHF

abundance: NA
j_gene: TRBJ2-7
d_gene: TRBD1
v_gene: TRBV5-1
CDR3nt: TGCGCCAGCAGCACCGGACAGGGTAGGGACGAGCAGTACTTC
CDR3aa: CASSTGQGRDEQYF

abundance: NA
j_gene: TRBJ2-3
d_gene: NA
v_gene: TRBV7-9
CDR3nt: TGTGCCAGCAGCCGCAGGACAGATACGCAGTATTTT
CDR3aa: CASSRRTDTQYF

abundance: once
j_gene: TRBJ2-1
d_gene: NA
v_gene: TRBV29-1
CDR3nt: TGCAGCGTTGAAATGTCCAGGATTAACAATGAGCAGTTCTTC
CDR3aa: CSVEMSRINNEQFF

abundance: NA
j_gene: TRBJ2-7
d_gene: TRBD2
v_gene: TRBV6-5
CDR3nt: TGTGCCAGCAGTTATTCTCGGGAGGGCCTCGAGCAGTACTTC
CDR3aa: CASSYSREGLEQYF

abundance: NA
j_gene: TRBJ1-4
d_gene: NA
v_gene: TRBV5-1
CDR3nt: TGCGCCAGCCGAATCACAGGGCCTAATGAAAAACTGTTTTTT
CDR3aa: CASRITGPNEKLFF

abundance: NA
j_gene: TRBJ2-7
d_gene: NA
v_gene: TRBV4-1
CDR3nt: TGCGCCAGCAGCCAGAGCGGAGGAGTCTACGAGCAGTACTTC
CDR3aa: CASSQSGGVYEQYF

abundance: NA
j_gene: TRBJ2-7
d_gene: NA
v_gene: TRBV28
CDR3nt: TGTGCCAGCATTAGTCCGGTGGTTCACGAGCAGTACTTC
CDR3aa: CASISPVVHEQYF

abundance: NA
j_gene: TRBJ2-1
d_gene: NA
v_gene: TRBV30
CDR3nt: TGTGCCTCCACCGGGACTCCCTCAAATGAGCAGTTCTTC
CDR3aa: CASTGTPSNEQFF

abundance: NA
j_gene: TRBJ1-3
d_gene: NA
v_gene: TRBV9
CDR3nt: TGTGCCAGCAGCGTAGCTAGCGATTTCTCTGGAAACACCATATATTTT
CDR3aa: CASSVASDFSGNTIYF

abundance: NA
j_gene: TRBJ1-3
d_gene: NA
v_gene: TRBV14
CDR3nt: TGTGCCAGCAGCCAAGATTATTACTCTGGAAACACCATATATTTT
CDR3aa: CASSQDYYSGNTIYF

abundance: NA
j_gene: TRBJ2-3
d_gene: NA
v_gene: TRBV7-6
CDR3nt: TGTGCCAGCAGCCCTTCGGGGGTGGCAGATACGCAGTATTTT
CDR3aa: CASSPSGVADTQYF

abundance: NA
j_gene: TRBJ2-5
d_gene: TRBD2
v_gene: TRBV5-1
CDR3nt: TGCGCCAGTAGAAGGACTAGCGGACAAGAGACCCAGTACTTC
CDR3aa: CASRRTSGQETQYF

abundance: few
j_gene: TRBJ1-5
d_gene: NA
v_gene: TRBV28
CDR3nt: TGTGCCAGCAGCTCTGGGAGCGCGGGACTCAGCAATCAGCCCCAGCATTTT
CDR3aa: CASSSGSAGLSNQPQHF

abundance: NA
j_gene: TRBJ2-3
d_gene: NA
v_gene: TRBV5-1
CDR3nt: TGCGCCAGCAGCTTGGGGCAGGATACAGATACGCAGTATTTT
CDR3aa: CASSLGQDTDTQYF

abundance: NA
j_gene: TRBJ1-5
d_gene: NA
v_gene: TRBV18
CDR3nt: TGTGCCAGCTCACCAGCCGCAGGGAGGGATTCTCAGCCCCAGCATTTT
CDR3aa: CASSPAAGRDSQPQHF

abundance: NA
j_gene: TRBJ1-2
d_gene: NA
v_gene: TRBV19
CDR3nt: TGTGCCAGTACTCCTCAGGGTGGACGCTACACCTTC
CDR3aa: CASTPQGGRYTF

abundance: NA
j_gene: TRBJ2-1
d_gene: NA
v_gene: TRBV4-1
CDR3nt: TGCGCCAGCAGCCTTGACAGGAGCTCCTACAATGAGCAGTTCTTC
CDR3aa: CASSLDRSSYNEQFF

abundance: NA
j_gene: TRBJ1-1
d_gene: NA
v_gene: TRBV6-1
CDR3nt: TGTGCCAGCAAGGCAGGCTTCGGCACTGAAGCTTTCTTT
CDR3aa: CASKAGFGTEAFF

abundance: NA
j_gene: TRBJ1-3
d_gene: NA
v_gene: TRBV13
CDR3nt: TGTGCCAGCAGCTTAGGAGGGGCGCCTGGAAACACCATATATTTT
CDR3aa: CASSLGGAPGNTIYF